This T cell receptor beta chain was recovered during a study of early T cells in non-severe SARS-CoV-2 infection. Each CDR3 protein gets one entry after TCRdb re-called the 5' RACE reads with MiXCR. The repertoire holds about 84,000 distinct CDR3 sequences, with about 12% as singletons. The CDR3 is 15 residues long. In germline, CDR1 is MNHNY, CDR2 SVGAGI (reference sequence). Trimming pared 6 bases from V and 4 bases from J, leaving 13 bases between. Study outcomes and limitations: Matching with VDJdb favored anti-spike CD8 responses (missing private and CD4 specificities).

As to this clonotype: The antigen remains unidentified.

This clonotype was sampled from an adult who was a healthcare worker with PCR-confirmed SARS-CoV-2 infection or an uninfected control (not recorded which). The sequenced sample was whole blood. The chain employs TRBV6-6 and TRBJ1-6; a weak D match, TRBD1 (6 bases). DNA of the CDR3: TGTGCCAGCAGCCCTTACAGGGATTATAATTCACCCCTCCACTTT. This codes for CASSPYRDYNSPLHF.